What follows describes a single T cell receptor beta chain. Other nucleotide sequences from this sample produce the same CDR3. These data are taken from a study of OX40 agonist ivuxolimab in advanced cancers. The CDR3 spans 11 residues. CDR1 is SGHAT and CDR2 is FQNNGV in the germline V gene. V was clipped by 3 bases and J by 4 bases, with 2 bases between them. Some clones are missing from TCRdb's copy, which holds only in-frame ones; the method was immunoSEQ multiplex PCR. The repertoire holds 80,000 to 100,000 clones, with 85% to 95% as singletons. This TCR came from an adult with an advanced solid tumor such as melanoma, head and neck, liver or kidney cancer. The source was CD4+ or CD8+ T cells sorted from blood, collected in a trial of the OX40 agonist ivuxolimab. The chain carries TRBV11-2 and TRBJ2-3; no reliable D call. The CDR3 DNA reads TGTGCCAGCAGCTTGGCAGATACGCAGTATTTT. Protein product: CASSLADTQYF.